A selection of T cell receptor beta chains follows, all from one sample in a study of T cells in Graves' hyperthyroidism and ophthalmopathy. MiXCR was run by TCRdb on the multiplex PCR reads, yielding one entry per CDR3 protein. Here the sample spans 340,000 or so distinct CDR3 sequences, roughly 18% being singletons. The sequenced material came from blood. These TCRs come from a woman aged 50 to 60 with Graves' hyperthyroidism. Both conserved end residues are part of each CDR3. The D gene is left open where the match is weak. The size field is filled for only some rows; it gives once, few, many or a size class.

d_call j_call v_call clone_size cdr3_nt cdr3_aa
TRBD1 TRBJ2-1 TRBV7-8 . TGTGCCAGCAGCTTAACCGCCGGACAGGGGGACAATGAGCAGTTCTTC CASSLTAGQGDNEQFF
TRBD2 TRBJ2-1 TRBV9 many TGTGCCAGCAGCGCGGCTAGCGGGGGGAGGTACAATGAGCAGTTCTTC CASSAASGGRYNEQFF
. TRBJ1-2 TRBV6-1 . TGTGCCAGTGTGGCAGGAAGGGATGGCTACACCTTC CASVAGRDGYTF
. TRBJ2-1 TRBV7-3 many TGTGCCAGCAGCCAGCGGGACAATGAGCAGTTCTTC CASSQRDNEQFF
TRBD1 TRBJ2-6 TRBV5-1 many TGCGCCAGCAGCTTGAGGGGGCCCGGGGCCAACGTCCTGACTTTC CASSLRGPGANVLTF
. TRBJ2-3 TRBV29-1 . TGCAGCGTTGAGACGGGAAGAGATACGCAGTATTTT CSVETGRDTQYF
TRBD2 TRBJ2-1 TRBV14 . TGTGCCAGCAGCCAAGCCCTAGCGGGGTACAATGAGCAGTTCTTC CASSQALAGYNEQFF
TRBD2 TRBJ2-5 TRBV29-1 few TGCAGCGCAACTAGCGCAGACCAAGAGACCCAGTACTTC CSATSADQETQYF
. TRBJ1-1 TRBV29-1 . TGCAGCGTTGAATCACTTACGAACACTGAAGCTTTCTTT CSVESLTNTEAFF
TRBD2 TRBJ2-3 TRBV18 many TGTGCCAGCTCACCCCAGACTAGCGGGACTAGCACAGATACGCAGTATTTT CASSPQTSGTSTDTQYF
TRBD1 TRBJ1-3 TRBV2 many TGTGCCAGCAGACGGGACAGGGTGTCTGGAAACACCATATATTTT CASRRDRVSGNTIYF
TRBD1 TRBJ2-1 TRBV19 . TGTGCCAGTAGTGGGTCTTTGGGACAGCCACGATACAATGAGCAGTTCTTC CASSGSLGQPRYNEQFF
. TRBJ1-4 TRBV4-1 . TGCGCCAGCAGCCAAGCTACGGACAATGAAAAACTGTTTTTT CASSQATDNEKLFF
TRBD1 TRBJ1-2 TRBV10-3 few TGTGCCATCAACCCGGGACAGCGGTATGGCTACACCTTC CAINPGQRYGYTF
TRBD1 TRBJ2-2 TRBV6-1 few TGTGCCAGCAGCGGACAGGGAGAAGGGGAGCTGTTTTTT CASSGQGEGELFF
. TRBJ1-1 TRBV9 . TGTGCCAGCAGCGCGGACAGTACAAACACTGAAGCTTTCTTT CASSADSTNTEAFF
TRBD1 TRBJ1-1 TRBV14 . TGTGCCAGCAGCCAACAGGACAGGGGGAGGACTGAAGCTTTCTTT CASSQQDRGRTEAFF
TRBD2 TRBJ2-1 TRBV9 . TGTGCCAGCAGCGTTAGCGGGACCTCCTACAATGAGCAGTTCTTC CASSVSGTSYNEQFF